The source of this T cell receptor (beta chain) is a study of shared clonotypes between healthy human individuals. Across the whole study: Donors were a couple of women and a few men aged 18 to 49.

Replicate PCRs from sorted subsets contained around 190 ng DNA, which is roughly 30,000 T cell genomes. Sequencing was performed with immunoSEQ multiplex PCR; in TCRdb, only in-frame clones are kept and a portion is missing. Of some 2 million clones in the sample, 95% were seen once. The CDR3 runs to 14 residues. Trimming removed 1 base at V and 6 bases at J, with 11 bases between. CDR1 and CDR2 from the germline V gene are SEHNR and FQNEAQ (reference sequence). V gene TRBV7-9 combines with J gene TRBJ2-3; weak D call: TRBD1 (5 bases). This receptor was identified in a man aged 18 to 30 in good health. The specimen sequenced was naive CD4+ T cells sorted from blood. Subset of the sample: CD45RA+ positively selected. The CDR3 protein is CASSLDNRWDTQYF. CDR3 nucleotide sequence: TGTGCCAGCAGCTTAGATAACAGGTGGGATACGCAGTATTTT.